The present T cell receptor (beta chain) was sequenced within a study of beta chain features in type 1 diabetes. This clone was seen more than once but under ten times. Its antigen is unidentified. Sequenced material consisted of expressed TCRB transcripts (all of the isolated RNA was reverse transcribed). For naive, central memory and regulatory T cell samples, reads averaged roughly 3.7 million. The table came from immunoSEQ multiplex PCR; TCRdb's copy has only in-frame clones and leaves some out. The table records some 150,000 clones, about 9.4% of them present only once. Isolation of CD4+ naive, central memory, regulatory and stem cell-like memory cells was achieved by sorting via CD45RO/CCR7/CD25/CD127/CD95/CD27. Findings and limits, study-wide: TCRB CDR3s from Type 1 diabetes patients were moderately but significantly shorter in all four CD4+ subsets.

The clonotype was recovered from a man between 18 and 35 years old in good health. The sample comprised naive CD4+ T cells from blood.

DNA for the CDR3: TGTGCCAGCAGCGCAGGGATCTCCGGAAACACCATATATTTT. It encodes CASSAGISGNTIYF. The chain carries TRBV11-2 and TRBJ1-3; TRBD1 is a possible D gene (5 bases). The CDR3 has 14 residues. V was shortened by 5 bases and J by 4 bases, with 12 bases between the two germline ends. Per the germline V gene, CDR1 is SGHAT and CDR2 is FQNNGV.